The next 22 T cell receptor beta chains were all read from a single sample in a study of spatial heterogeneity in lung cancer. TCRdb re-called the 5' RACE reads through MiXCR, storing one row per CDR3 protein. The repertoire includes around 110,000 distinct CDR3 sequences, more than 9% of them detected once, and roughly 15% sits in the top ten. Time point defined: blood at routine non-recurrence follow-up after resection. Without sorting, whole RNA was sequenced from tumor, nontumor lung or frozen PBMC. Material: PBMCs, obtained at follow-up. The receptors originated from a male donor with early-stage non-small cell lung cancer.

This clonotype has ten or more counts. V gene TRBV6-2 or TRBV6-3 combines with J gene TRBJ2-5; maybe TRBD1 (6 bases). Germline loops: CDR1 MNHEY, CDR2 SVGEGT. The CDR3 length is 15 residues. Trimming removed 6 bases from V and 7 bases from J, with 21 bases in between. CDR3 protein: CASRAPGTLSGTQYF. As DNA, the CDR3 is TGTGCCAGCAGAGCCCCCGGGACACTAAGCGGGACCCAGTACTTC.

The J gene is TRBJ2-5, the V gene TRBV28, with 10 bases lining up with TRBD1. The junction had 10 bases not matched to a gene; V was cut back by 4 bases and J by 5 bases. In germline, CDR1 is MDHEN, CDR2 SYDVKM. CDR3 length: 16 amino acids. The CDR3: CASSSGQGIIMETQYF. The DNA of the CDR3 is TGTGCCAGCAGTTCGGGACAGGGGATAATAATGGAGACCCAGTACTTC.

A few counts support this clonotype. The chain links TRBV24-1 to TRBJ1-1; maybe TRBD1 (5 bases). This CDR3 has 14 amino acids. V was pared by 4 bases and J by 3 bases, with 11 bases between. Germline V gene sequence: CDR1 KGHDR, CDR2 SFDVKD. The CDR3 sequence: CATSETTGDTEAFF. The DNA for the CDR3 is TGTGCCACCAGTGAGACTACAGGAGACACTGAAGCTTTCTTT.

This clonotype turned up a few times. CDR3 residues: CASSLAGQISYNEQFF. The CDR3 region has the DNA TGTGCCAGCAGCTTGGCGGGACAGATTTCCTACAATGAGCAGTTCTTC. The J gene is TRBJ2-1, the V gene TRBV5-5; 7 bases line up with TRBD1. V trimming: 0 bases; J trimming: 1 base; junction bases outside the gene matches: 4. The CDR3 has 16 residues. Germline loops: CDR1 SGHKS, CDR2 YYEKEE (reference sequence). Supplemented by reference TRBV5-5 and TRBJ2-1, the full variable domain reads DAGVTQSPTHLIKTRGQQVTLRCSPISGHKSVSWYQQVLGQGPQFIFQYYEKEERGRGNFPDRFSARQFPNYSSELNVNALLLGDSALYLCASSLAGQISYNEQFFGPGTRLTVL.

The table lists this clonotype with a few counts. The gene calls are TRBV7-2 and TRBJ2-1, with 10 positions matching TRBD2. This CDR3 comprises 15 residues. Germline CDR1 SGHTA, CDR2 FQGNSA. The ends lost 4 bases at V and 10 bases at J; junction bases unmatched: 10. CDR3 DNA: TGTGCCAGCAGCTCGAGCGGGGGGGCCTCGAGGGAGCAGTTCTTC. It is translated as CASSSSGGASREQFF. The entire variable domain, with the rest obtained from reference TRBV7-2 and TRBJ2-1, is as follows: GAGVSQSPSNKVTEKGKDVELRCDPISGHTALYWYRQSLGQGLEFLIYFQGNSAPDKSGLPSDRFSAERTGGSVSTLTIQRTQQEDSAVYLCASSSSGGASREQFFGPGTRLTVL.

This clonotype has ten or more counts. The chain couples TRBV28 to TRBJ2-7, with 7 bases matching TRBD2. Germline V gene sequence: CDR1 MDHEN, CDR2 SYDVKM. Trimming at V came to 6 bases and at J to 3 bases, leaving 14 bases not matched to a gene. The CDR3 runs 16 residues. The CDR3 region is CASRSRRTRRDYEQYF. In DNA form, the CDR3 reads TGTGCCAGCAGATCAAGGAGGACTAGACGAGACTACGAGCAGTACTTC.

This clonotype was observed a handful of times. The CDR3 DNA is TGTGCCAGCAGTCACCCTAAGTCCTACGAGCAGTACTTC. Its protein is CASSHPKSYEQYF. The V and J genes are TRBV6-5 and TRBJ2-7, with D unclear. V lost 5 bases to trimming and J lost 1 base, with 9 bases between them. The CDR3 spans 13 residues. Looked up from germline, CDR1 is MNHEY and CDR2 is SVGAGI.

V is TRBV4-2 and J is TRBJ2-6, with 10 bases that match TRBD1. This CDR3 is 19 amino acids long. Germline V lookup: CDR1 LGHNA, CDR2 YNFKEQ. V gave up 2 bases and J gave up 0 bases; unmatched junction bases: 7. The CDR3 spells CASSQPPGQGGSGANVLTF. As DNA, the CDR3 is TGTGCCAGCAGCCAACCTCCCGGACAGGGGGGCTCTGGGGCCAACGTCCTGACTTTC.

The gene calls are TRBV6-1 and TRBJ2-1, with D maybe TRBD2 (7 bases). Trimming pared 9 bases from V and 4 bases from J, leaving 19 bases between. The CDR3 loop spans 15 amino acids. The germline V gene encodes CDR1 MNHNS and CDR2 SASEGT. CDR3 amino acids: CARGGGQGRYNEQFF. For the CDR3, the DNA is TGTGCCAGGGGAGGGGGGCAGGGGAGGTACAATGAGCAGTTCTTC.

The chain couples TRBV20-1 to TRBJ1-2; D might be TRBD1 (5 bases). Trimming shortened V by 5 bases and J by 2 bases, and 15 bases separated the two germline ends. The germline gives CDR1 DFQATT, CDR2 SNEGSKA (reference sequence). The CDR3 has 14 amino acids. The CDR3 DNA sequence: TGCAGTGCTCCCAACCGGGGGGAGAACTATGGCTACACCTTC. Its protein is CSAPNRGENYGYTF.

This clonotype was observed many times. The V and J genes are TRBV10-3 and TRBJ2-7, with D possibly matching TRBD1 (6 bases). The length of the CDR3 is 14 residues. Germline CDR1 reads ENHRY; CDR2 reads SYGVKD. V was pared by 5 bases and J by 5 bases, with 16 bases between. In DNA, the CDR3 is TGTGCCATCAGTCAACAGGGTAGGGTCAACGAGCAGTACTTC. It specifies CAISQQGRVNEQYF.

The table lists this clonotype with many counts. The V gene is TRBV27, the J gene TRBJ1-1; D possibly corresponds to TRBD1 (5 bases). The CDR3 runs to 17 residues. The V and J ends lost 9 bases and 1 base respectively, with 24 bases between them. The germline V gene has CDR1 MNHEY and CDR2 SMNVEV (reference sequence). CDR3 residues: CAREKTWGGITNTEAFF. In nucleotides, the CDR3 is TGTGCCAGAGAAAAGACCTGGGGCGGGATCACGAACACTGAAGCTTTCTTT.

This clonotype was observed at least ten times. The chain joins TRBV7-9 to TRBJ1-5, with TRBD1 matching over 7 bases. CDR3 length: 14 residues. V gave up 1 base and J gave up 6 bases; unmatched junction bases: 3. Germline CDR1 SEHNR, CDR2 FQNEAQ (reference sequence). The CDR3: CASSLEGGGQPQHF. CDR3 in DNA: TGTGCCAGCAGCTTAGAAGGGGGCGGTCAGCCCCAGCATTTT.

This chain uses TRBV7-2 with TRBJ2-7; TRBD1 matches 8 bases. Germline V gives CDR1 SGHTA, CDR2 FQGNSA. The CDR3 is made up of 15 amino acids. The V segment lost 0 bases and the J segment 4 bases; nucleotides outside the gene matches: 5. The CDR3 region is CASSLAGQVLYEQYF. CDR3 in DNA: TGTGCCAGCAGCTTAGCGGGACAGGTACTGTACGAGCAGTACTTC.

The rearrangement uses TRBV12-3 or TRBV12-4 and TRBJ2-2, with a possible D match to TRBD2 (6 bases). The CDR3 runs 12 residues. The V and J ends lost 6 bases and 6 bases respectively, with 8 bases between them. CDR3 sequence (DNA): TGTGCCAGCAGCTCGGGGGCCGGGGAGCTGTTTTTT. Its protein is CASSSGAGELFF.

This clonotype was observed at least ten times. The chain is built from TRBV9 and TRBJ1-5, with 11 bases matching TRBD1. J was trimmed by 4 bases and V by 0 bases; bases with no gene match: 0. Germline loops: CDR1 SGDLS, CDR2 YYNGEE. The CDR3 length is 15 residues. The CDR3 nucleotides read TGTGCCAGCAGCGTAGGGGACAGGGGGAATCAGCCCCAGCATTTT. As protein: CASSVGDRGNQPQHF.

This clonotype was counted between two and nine times. The V and J genes are TRBV11-3 and TRBJ1-1, with D unresolved. The V end lost 0 bases, the J end lost 2 bases, and 1 base lay between the germline ends. In germline, CDR1 is SGHNT, CDR2 YENEEA. The CDR3 covers 12 residues. The CDR3 spells CASSLDNTEAFF. DNA for the CDR3: TGTGCCAGCAGCTTAGACAACACTGAAGCTTTCTTT. The full variable domain, with the rest looked up from reference TRBV11-3 and TRBJ1-1, is EAGVVQSPRYKIIEKKQPVAFWCNPISGHNTLYWYLQNLGQGPELLIRYENEEAVDDSQLPKDRFSAERLKGVDSTLKIQPAELGDSAVYLCASSLDNTEAFFGQGTRLTVV.

The table lists this clonotype with many counts. Written as DNA, the CDR3 is TGTGCCAGCCTCGGGGGGGGCAGGAGAAGCAATCAGCCCCAGCATTTT. Its translation: CASLGGGRRSNQPQHF. The chain uses TRBV28 and TRBJ1-5; a possible D gene is TRBD1 (6 bases). V lost 8 bases and J 1 base, leaving 18 bases between the germline ends. The V gene's germline CDR1 is MDHEN and CDR2 SYDVKM. The CDR3 extends over 16 amino acids.

This clonotype appeared many times. The genes are TRBV10-3 and TRBJ2-7, with TRBD1 identical over 7 bases. This CDR3 is 12 amino acids long. V was clipped by 4 bases and J by 5 bases; unmatched bases: 2. Germline CDR1 reads ENHRY; CDR2 reads SYGVKD. CDR3 bases: TGTGCCATCAGTGCCGACAGGGACGAGCAGTACTTC. It encodes CAISADRDEQYF.

There are many counts of this clonotype. This chain uses TRBV12-3 or TRBV12-4 with TRBJ1-4; TRBD1 is a possible D gene (5 bases). V lost 3 bases and J lost 6, with 11 bases in between. The CDR3 is made up of 14 amino acids. The CDR3 protein is CASSLVGTDEKLFF. The CDR3 region has the DNA TGTGCCAGCAGTTTGGTCGGGACTGATGAAAAACTGTTTTTT.

The CDR3 bases are TGTGCCAGCAGCCTCCTGCGGACAGCAACCTACGAGCAGTACTTC. As protein: CASSLLRTATYEQYF. The J gene is TRBJ2-7, the V gene TRBV11-2, with a tentative D call TRBD1 (6 bases). This CDR3 has 15 residues. Germline CDR1 is SGHAT and CDR2 is FQNNGV. Trimming shortened V by 5 bases and J by 2 bases, and 16 bases separated the two germline ends.

This clonotype was seen at least ten times. The chain recombines TRBV12-3 or TRBV12-4 with TRBJ2-7; D unclear. This CDR3 comprises 19 residues. V dropped 3 bases and J dropped 1 base, with 25 bases sitting between them. The CDR3 DNA sequence: TGTGCCAGCAGTTTTACCAATATGCCCGTTGATACGGTTTCCTACGAGCAGTACTTC. Residues: CASSFTNMPVDTVSYEQYF.